The 27 T cell receptor beta chains listed next were all sequenced from one sample in a study of identical twins' blood T cells. TCRdb analysed the 5' RACE reads with MiXCR anew, one entry per CDR3 protein. The sample holds fewer than 450,000 distinct CDR3 sequences; around 30% are singletons and the top ten take around 5.6%. Sequencing input: PBMCs. The origin of the receptors is a woman aged 18 to 55 in good health.

This clonotype was observed many times. The chain carries TRBV29-1 and TRBJ1-2; 10 nucleotides align to TRBD1. The germline V gene has CDR1 SQVTM and CDR2 ANQGSEA. Trimming cost V 5 bases and J 6 bases; bases outside gene matches: 3. This CDR3 comprises 12 residues. CDR3 in amino acids: CSVPGQGNGYTF. The CDR3 DNA sequence: TGCAGCGTTCCGGGACAGGGGAATGGCTACACCTTC.

In the case of this clonotype: A read error may account for a junction end that differs from germline. The V call is TRBV2, the J call TRBJ2-7, with 9 bases lining up with TRBD1. The CDR3 covers 12 residues. CDR1 is SNHLY and CDR2 is FYNNEI in the germline V gene. As DNA, the CDR3 is TGTGCCAGCAGTGAACCGCCCGGACAGGGGAACTTC. Amino acids: CASSEPPGQGNF. Full variable domain (missing parts from reference TRBV2 and TRBJ2-7): EPEVTQTPSHQVTQMGQEVILRCVPISNHLYFYWYRQILGQKVEFLVSFYNNEISEKSEIFDDQFSVERPDGSNFTLKIRSTKLEDSAMYFCASSEPPGQGNFGPGTRLTVT.

This rearrangement joins TRBV29-1 to TRBJ1-1; D remains unclear. Looked up from germline, CDR1 is SQVTM and CDR2 is ANQGSEA. The CDR3 totals 15 residues. The germline V and J ends were trimmed by 1 base and 5 bases, with 17 bases remaining between them. In DNA, the CDR3 is TGCAGCGTTGAAGGTCGGCACCGGGTGGATACTGAAGCTTTCTTT. The encoded protein is CSVEGRHRVDTEAFF.

J is TRBJ1-1 and V is TRBV5-5; the D is unclear. Germline CDR1 SGHKS, CDR2 YYEKEE (reference sequence). The CDR3 covers 14 residues. V dropped 0 bases and J dropped 4 bases, with 10 bases sitting between them. The CDR3 loop is CASSLDGRGTEAFF. CDR3 sequence (DNA): TGTGCCAGCAGCTTGGACGGCCGGGGCACTGAAGCTTTCTTT.

The table lists this clonotype with a count of one. The gene calls are TRBV29-1 and TRBJ2-6; D remains unclear. The CDR3 spans 12 residues. Germline V lookup: CDR1 SQVTM, CDR2 ANQGSEA. Trimming pared 4 bases from V and 4 bases from J, leaving 5 bases between. The CDR3 sequence is CSVVEGANVLTF. The CDR3 bases are TGCAGCGTTGTTGAAGGGGCCAACGTCCTGACTTTC.

This clonotype was found a few times. This chain joins TRBV7-3 and TRBJ1-1; 8 bases line up with TRBD1. This CDR3 contains 15 residues. CDR1 is SGHTA and CDR2 is FQGTGA in the germline V gene. With 5 bases clipped from V and 2 bases from J, the junction kept 7 bases outside the gene matches. The DNA for the CDR3 is TGTGCCAGCAGCGCCACCGGGACAGGTAACACTGAAGCTTTCTTT. This translates into CASSATGTGNTEAFF.

This clonotype was seen only a few times. The chain carries TRBV3-1 and TRBJ1-1, with D unclear. Trimming left V 1 base short and J 4 bases short, with 10 bases between. Germline V gene sequence: CDR1 LGHDT, CDR2 YNNKEL (reference sequence). There are 14 residues in the CDR3. CDR3 DNA sequence: TGTGCCAGCAGCCAAGTTGGGCTAGCCACTGAAGCTTTCTTT. Its protein product is CASSQVGLATEAFF. Together with reference TRBV3-1 and TRBJ1-1, the CDR3 gives the full variable domain: DTAVSQTPKYLVTQMGNDKSIKCEQNLGHDTMYWYKQDSKKFLKIMFSYNNKELIINETVPNRFSPKSPDKAHLNLHINSLELGDSAVYFCASSQVGLATEAFFGQGTRLTVV.

The table lists this clonotype with many counts. J is TRBJ2-1 and V is TRBV11-2; D not certain. The germline V and J ends were trimmed by 8 bases and 5 bases, with 16 bases remaining between them. Looked up from germline, CDR1 is SGHAT and CDR2 is FQNNGV. This CDR3 spans 14 amino acids. The CDR3 coding sequence is TGTGCCAGCCCAATCGCCGCTGGAAACAATGAGCAGTTCTTC. This gives the protein CASPIAAGNNEQFF.

About this clonotype: Relative to the germline gene, one junction end is altered; a read error may explain this. This chain uses TRBV12-3 or TRBV12-4 with TRBJ2-6; D remains ambiguous. The CDR3 totals 16 residues. The CDR3 region is CASSLASISGANVLTF. The CDR3 bases are TGTGCCAGCAGCTTAGCCTCCATCTCTGGGGCCAACGTCCTGACTTTC.

The chain has TRBV20-1 and TRBJ1-3, with D uncertain. The CDR3 is made up of 14 amino acids. Germline V lookup: CDR1 DFQATT, CDR2 SNEGSKA (reference sequence). V lost 2 bases, J lost 1 base, and 9 bases lay in between. The CDR3: CSARFWGSGNTIYF. The CDR3 DNA reads TGCAGTGCTAGATTTTGGGGATCTGGAAACACCATATATTTT.

There are a few counts of this clonotype. The J gene is TRBJ1-1, the V gene TRBV5-5, with unresolved D. Per the germline V gene, CDR1 is SGHKS and CDR2 is YYEKEE (reference sequence). There are 13 residues in the CDR3. The V and J ends lost 5 bases and 1 base respectively, with 9 bases between them. The CDR3 bases are TGTGCCAGCAGTTGGGTGGGGAACACTGAAGCTTTCTTT. Protein sequence: CASSWVGNTEAFF.

In its sample, this clonotype was seen a few times. The V and J genes are TRBV9 and TRBJ1-6; D uncertain. From germline, CDR1 is SGDLS and CDR2 YYNGEE. Deletions cut 3 bases from V and 0 bases from J, with 10 bases between. The CDR3 is made up of 16 amino acids. The CDR3 here is CASSASGLSYNSPLHF. The CDR3 DNA follows: TGTGCCAGCAGCGCCTCCGGGCTCTCCTATAATTCACCCCTCCACTTT.

This chain uses TRBV5-1 with TRBJ1-2; a weak D match, TRBD1 (6 bases). The CDR3 consists of 15 residues. Germline V gene data show CDR1 as SGHRS and CDR2 as YFSETQ. Trimming stripped 0 bases from V and 4 bases from J, with 13 bases between. The CDR3 DNA reads as TGCGCCAGCAGCTTGGGGACAGCGAAAAGCTATGGCTACACCTTC. This translates into CASSLGTAKSYGYTF.

The CDR3 region is CASGPKGKVYEQYF. CDR3 DNA: TGTGCCAGCGGGCCAAAAGGGAAGGTTTACGAGCAGTACTTC. The chain combines TRBV12-3 or TRBV12-4 with TRBJ2-7; D gene uncertain. Trimming took 8 bases from V and 4 from J, leaving 18 bases between them. The CDR3 runs to 14 residues.

The J gene is TRBJ2-1, the V gene TRBV7-9; 7 bases map to TRBD1. J was trimmed by 4 bases and V by 5 bases; bases with no gene match: 8. Germline V CDR1 and CDR2: SEHNR, FQNEAQ (reference sequence). This CDR3 comprises 15 residues. The CDR3 DNA follows: TGTGCCAGCAGCCCAAACCGGGACAGATACAATGAGCAGTTCTTC. It specifies CASSPNRDRYNEQFF.

The CDR3 spells CASSEVGVSYNEQFF. For the CDR3, the DNA is TGTGCCAGCAGTGAGGTAGGGGTTTCCTACAATGAGCAGTTCTTC. This chain uses TRBV6-4 with TRBJ2-1, with D maybe TRBD1 (5 bases). The CDR3 totals 15 residues. Trimming removed 3 bases at V and 1 base at J, with 10 bases between. Germline V CDR1 and CDR2: MRHNA, SNTAGT.

V usage is TRBV5-4 and J usage is TRBJ2-1; D unclear. This CDR3 has 13 amino acids. The germline gives CDR1 SGHNT, CDR2 YYREEE (reference sequence). Trimming took off 6 bases at V and 0 bases at J, with 7 bases between the two ends. CDR3 nucleotide sequence: TGTGCCAGCAACGACCGCTCCTACAATGAGCAGTTCTTC. Its protein product is CASNDRSYNEQFF.

Regarding this clonotype: Given the absence of the conserved phenylalanine or tryptophan at the CDR3 end, a read error is likely. The chain carries TRBV2 and TRBJ2-7; D is possibly TRBD1 or TRBD2 (5 bases each). This CDR3 is 14 amino acids long. The germline V gene has CDR1 SNHLY and CDR2 FYNNEI. V shed 7 bases and J shed 0 bases, with 13 bases lying between them. CDR3 protein: CASNRDALSYEQYL. DNA of the CDR3: TGTGCCAGCAATAGGGACGCGCTCTCCTACGAGCAGTACCTC.

The sample holds a few counts of this clonotype. The chain recombines TRBV20-1 with TRBJ2-2; 9 nucleotides align to TRBD2. V was clipped by 6 bases and J by 4 bases; unmatched bases: 9. Per germline, CDR1 DFQATT and CDR2 SNEGSKA (reference sequence). This CDR3 contains 15 residues. The CDR3 DNA sequence: TGCAGTGCCAGTACGCTAGCGGGAAGCACCGGGGAGCTGTTTTTT. This gives the protein CSASTLAGSTGELFF.

The chain joins TRBV11-2 to TRBJ2-3; no firm D call. The CDR3 has 16 amino acids. Germline CDR1 is SGHAT and CDR2 is FQNNGV. Trimming pared 0 bases from V and 6 bases from J, leaving 16 bases between. CDR3 region: CASSLDKATGSDTQYF. For the CDR3, the DNA is TGTGCCAGCAGCTTAGATAAGGCTACGGGCAGCGATACGCAGTATTTT.

This clonotype was observed many times. V gene TRBV20-1 combines with J gene TRBJ2-2; 8 nucleotides match TRBD2. Germline trimming cut 6 bases from V and 8 bases from J; bases unmatched to any gene: 8. Germline CDR1 and CDR2: DFQATT and SNEGSKA (reference sequence). This CDR3 has 13 residues. CDR3 DNA sequence: TGCAGTGCAGGAAGCGGGGGCCAGGGGGAGCTGTTTTTT. As protein: CSAGSGGQGELFF.

The chain is built from TRBV13 and TRBJ2-5; the D gene is possibly TRBD2 (5 bases). V lost 2 bases and J 2 bases, leaving 12 bases between the germline ends. The V gene's germline CDR1 is PRHDT and CDR2 FYEKMQ (reference sequence). The CDR3 is 15 amino acids. Here the CDR3 reads CASSLSGSHQETQYF. In DNA form, the CDR3 reads TGTGCCAGCAGCTTATCGGGGTCCCATCAAGAGACCCAGTACTTC. The full variable domain, with the rest looked up from reference TRBV13 and TRBJ2-5, is AAGVIQSPRHLIKEKRETATLKCYPIPRHDTVYWYQQGPGQDPQFLISFYEKMQSDKGSIPDRFSAQQFSDYHSELNMSSLELGDSALYFCASSLSGSHQETQYFGPGTRLLVL.

This chain uses TRBV7-9 with TRBJ2-5, with TRBD2 as a possible D gene (5 bases). V was pared by 4 bases and J by 2 bases, with 14 bases between. This CDR3 is 15 amino acids long. Germline V gene sequence: CDR1 SEHNR, CDR2 FQNEAQ (reference sequence). The CDR3 is CASSSFGLEQETQYF. The CDR3 DNA is TGTGCCAGCAGCTCCTTCGGACTTGAGCAAGAGACCCAGTACTTC.

The chain couples TRBV6-2 or TRBV6-3 to TRBJ2-1; 7 bases line up with TRBD2. Trimming took 5 bases from V and 3 from J; bases not matched to a gene: 7. Germline loops: CDR1 MNHEY, CDR2 SVGEGT. The CDR3 is made up of 15 amino acids. Here the CDR3 reads CASSTRDYHYNEQFF. Here the CDR3 DNA reads TGTGCCAGCAGTACCCGGGACTACCACTACAATGAGCAGTTCTTC.

This clonotype was seen many times. This rearrangement joins TRBV6-5 to TRBJ1-1, with no clear D. The CDR3 is 13 residues long. V gave up 7 bases and J gave up 3 bases, with 12 bases separating them. Germline CDR1 is MNHEY and CDR2 is SVGAGI. CDR3 sequence: CASTGRVDTEAFF. The DNA for the CDR3 is TGTGCCAGCACTGGGAGAGTGGACACTGAAGCTTTCTTT.

This chain connects TRBV27 to TRBJ1-2, with D uncertain. Trimming removed 0 bases from V and 4 bases from J, with 15 bases in between. Germline V gene sequence: CDR1 MNHEY, CDR2 SMNVEV (reference sequence). The CDR3 is 16 amino acids. The CDR3 sequence is CASSLSQRGRAYGYTF. The CDR3 DNA follows: TGTGCCAGCAGTTTATCCCAGAGAGGAAGGGCCTATGGCTACACCTTC.

The V and J genes are TRBV29-1 and TRBJ1-4, with D perhaps matching TRBD1 (6 bases). V was cut by 7 bases and J by 4 bases, with 13 bases left in between. This CDR3 spans 13 amino acids. Per germline, CDR1 SQVTM and CDR2 ANQGSEA. CDR3 region: CSAQGRLNEKLFF. DNA of the CDR3: TGCAGCGCTCAGGGGCGCCTTAATGAAAAACTGTTTTTT.